The clone carrying this TCR beta chain appeared a single time. The record originates from a study of blood T cell repertoires in COVID-19. Study as a whole: Specimens from acute and convalescent COVID-19 originated in the United States, Italy and Spain. Nucleic acid was either cDNA or gDNA, and it came from T cells, B-cell-depleted T cells, or PBMCs.

The assay was immunoSEQ multiplex PCR, and TCRdb's table has in-frame clones only and misses some. The sample comprises approximately 200,000 clones, approximately 80% of which are singletons, and roughly 10% rests with the top ten. Germline CDR1 and CDR2: MNHEY and SVGEGT. V lost 2 bases, J lost 2 bases, and 8 bases stayed unmatched. This CDR3 region has 17 residues. Sequencing used peripheral blood. The TCR sequence derives from an elderly woman with acute or convalescent COVID-19. V gene TRBV6-2 or TRBV6-3 combines with J gene TRBJ2-4, with TRBD2 matching 8 bases. The CDR3 reads CASSYARAGDTKNIQYF. CDR3 DNA: TGTGCCAGCAGTTACGCCCGAGCGGGGGATACCAAAAACATTCAGTACTTC.